This T cell receptor beta chain was captured by sequencing in a study of CD8 T cells in ankylosing spondylitis. Study results and limitations: There were earlier reports of some motif variants in reactive arthritis synovial fluid and blood. A motif of 7 to 9 highly homologous TCR beta variants was seen as apparently characteristic of ankylosing spondylitis blood.

This clonotype was recorded a few times. Its target is not known. TCRdb independently ran MiXCR on the 5' RACE reads; one entry per CDR3 protein. The sample records under 850,000 distinct CDR3 sequences, about 20% being singletons. The sample comprised blood, either unsorted or a sorted T cell fraction (not recorded which). The TCR originated in a male donor with ankylosing spondylitis.

The DNA for the CDR3 is TGCGCCAGCAGCTTGACTAGCGGTTATGAGCAGTTCTTC. This encodes CASSLTSGYEQFF. The V and J genes are TRBV5-1 and TRBJ2-1; 8 nucleotides line up with TRBD2. After removal of 1 base from V and 8 bases from J, the junction contained 2 bases not matched to a gene. The CDR3 extends over 13 amino acids. Germline assignment: CDR1 SGHRS and CDR2 YFSETQ. The full variable domain, rest sourced from reference TRBV5-1 and TRBJ2-1, is KAGVTQTPRYLIKTRGQQVTLSCSPISGHRSVSWYQQTPGQGLQFLFEYFSETQRNKGNFPGRFSGRQFSNSRSEMNVSTLELGDSALYLCASSLTSGYEQFFGPGTRLTVL.